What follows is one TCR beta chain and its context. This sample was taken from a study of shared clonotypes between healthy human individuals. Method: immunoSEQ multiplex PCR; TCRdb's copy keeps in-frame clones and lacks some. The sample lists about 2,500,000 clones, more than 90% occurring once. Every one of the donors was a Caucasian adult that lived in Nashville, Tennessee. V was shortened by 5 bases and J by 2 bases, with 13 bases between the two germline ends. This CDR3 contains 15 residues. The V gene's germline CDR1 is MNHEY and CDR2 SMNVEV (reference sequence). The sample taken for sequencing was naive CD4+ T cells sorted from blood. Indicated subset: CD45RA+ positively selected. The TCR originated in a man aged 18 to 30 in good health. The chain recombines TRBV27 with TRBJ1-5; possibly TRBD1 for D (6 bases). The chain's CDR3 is CASSTTGFRNQPQHF. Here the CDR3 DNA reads TGTGCCAGCAGTACAACAGGGTTTCGCAATCAGCCCCAGCATTTT.